These T cell receptor beta chains were read from a single sample in a study of human T cells and chemical hapten exposure. MiXCR, run by TCRdb on the RACE reads, gives a single entry per CDR3 protein. The sample holds around 300,000 distinct CDR3 sequences, around 7.7% seen once. The material was whole blood, obtained in connection with sensitization to the hapten diphenylcyclopropenone (DPC). Source of these receptors: a man younger than 30 with alopecia areata. Some clones in this sample may be carry-over from other donors' samples. Each CDR3 is given with its conserved first and last residue. The D gene is left open where the match is weak. The size field is filled for only some rows; it gives once, few, many or a size class.

d_gene	j_gene	v_gene	abundance	CDR3nt	CDR3aa
-	TRBJ1-1	TRBV4-3	many	TGCGCCAGCAGCCAAGGCCAGGGGCCGGGATTCTTT	CASSQGQGPGFF
-	TRBJ1-3	TRBV3-1	many	TGTGCCAGCAGCCAAGAGGGGGGGTCTGGAAACACCATATATTTT	CASSQEGGSGNTIYF
TRBD1	TRBJ2-7	TRBV3-1	-	TGTGCCAGCAGCCAAGCAGGGGGACCAAGCTCCTACGAGCAGTACTTC	CASSQAGGPSSYEQYF
TRBD1	TRBJ1-5	TRBV7-2	few	TGTGCCAGCGGCCAGGGGGCCCATCAGCCCCAGCATTTT	CASGQGAHQPQHF
-	TRBJ1-6	TRBV5-1	few	TGCGCCAGCAGCTTGGCCAGGACGGCGACCTCCTATAATTCACCCCTCCACTTT	CASSLARTATSYNSPLHF
-	TRBJ1-2	TRBV14	-	TGTGCCAGCAGATTCTCAGGACGCTATGGCTACACCTTC	CASRFSGRYGYTF
-	TRBJ2-5	TRBV4-3	few	TGCGCCAGCAGCCAAGATTACAGGGGGGGCGAGACCCAGTACTTC	CASSQDYRGGETQYF
-	TRBJ2-1	TRBV28	-	TGTGCCAGCAGTTTCAAGGGAGAACTCAATGAGCAGTTCTTC	CASSFKGELNEQFF
TRBD1	TRBJ2-1	TRBV24-1	few	TGTGCCACCAGTGACGGACAGGGGGCAAGGGAGCAGTTCTTC	CATSDGQGAREQFF
-	TRBJ2-5	TRBV12-5	many	TGTGCTAGTGGTCGCCCAGGGGGGGATGATGAGACCCAGTACTTC	CASGRPGGDDETQYF
-	TRBJ1-1	TRBV20-1	-	TGCAGTGCTTCAAAGAGCTCGGCTGAAGCTTTCTTT	CSASKSSAEAFF
-	TRBJ2-3	TRBV5-1	few	TGCGCCAGCAGCTTGGATGGGGGGGCTACAGATACGCAGTATTTT	CASSLDGGATDTQYF
-	TRBJ1-6	TRBV27	once	TGTGCCAGCGGGCAAAGCTATAATTCACCCCTCCACTTT	CASGQSYNSPLHF
-	TRBJ1-6	TRBV3-1	many	TGTGCCAGCAGCCAAGCTTTCAGGACGGACGGTAATTCACCCCTCCACTTT	CASSQAFRTDGNSPLHF
-	TRBJ2-2	TRBV29-1	-	TGCAGCGTTGATAGCGGTGTCTCCGGGGAGCTGTTTTTT	CSVDSGVSGELFF
-	TRBJ2-5	TRBV7-2	-	TGTGCCAGCGGCTTATACCGGGACCACCAAGAGACCCAGTACTTC	CASGLYRDHQETQYF
-	TRBJ1-1	TRBV6-2/TRBV6-3	-	TGTGCCAGCAGTTACGCGGGTACGAACACTGAAGCTTTCTTT	CASSYAGTNTEAFF
TRBD1	TRBJ1-1	TRBV7-2	many	TGTGCCAGCAGCTCCGGGACAGGGGTGAACACTGAAGCTTTCTTT	CASSSGTGVNTEAFF
TRBD1	TRBJ2-3	TRBV28	-	TGTGCCAGCAGGGGGGACAGATTCATTGTGGATACGCAGTATTTT	CASRGDRFIVDTQYF
TRBD1	TRBJ1-3	TRBV7-8	many	TGTGCCAGCAGCTCGGACAGGGCTCGTAGCTCTGGAAACACCATATATTTT	CASSSDRARSSGNTIYF
-	TRBJ2-3	TRBV28	few	TGTGCCAGCATGGACGGGGGGCGCACAGATACGCAGTATTTT	CASMDGGRTDTQYF
-	TRBJ2-3	TRBV12-3/TRBV12-4	many	TGTGCCAGCAGTATTAGAGATACGCAGTATTTT	CASSIRDTQYF
TRBD1	TRBJ1-2	TRBV6-5	few	TGTGCCAGCAGTCCCCGGGACAGGGGGTCCTATGGCTACACCTTC	CASSPRDRGSYGYTF
TRBD2	TRBJ2-5	TRBV12-3/TRBV12-4	many	TGTGCCAGCAGCTTAGCGGGGGCCGGGCGAGAGACCCAGTACTTC	CASSLAGAGRETQYF